The rows below give T cell receptor beta chains drawn from one sample of a study of cytomegalovirus exposure and HLA in healthy donors. Libraries were prepared by immunoSEQ multiplex PCR; TCRdb keeps only in-frame clonotypes and omits some of them. The sample includes 160,000 or so clones, roughly four fifths of them seen just once. The sequencing input was PBMCs. The receptor source for this set is a female donor in good health and CMV-seronegative. Each CDR3 is given without its conserved first and last residue. D genes are given only for firm matches.

TRBV4-3	TRBJ2-7	TRBD2	ASSQDYRLAGTDEQY
TRBV30	TRBJ2-1	.	AWSPGGLKAEQF
TRBV5-4	TRBJ2-1	.	ASSPDWLSYNEQF
TRBV5-6	TRBJ2-7	.	ASSLARMAYEQY
TRBV11-2	TRBJ2-5	TRBD2	ASSFSGSSQETQY
TRBV9	TRBJ2-2	.	ASSVAEGAVGELF
TRBV25-1	TRBJ1-3	.	ASSPGLSGNTIY
TRBV9	TRBJ2-1	.	ASSVVGSSYNEQF
TRBV4-3	TRBJ2-3	.	ASSPTLLRTTSTDTQY
TRBV4-3	TRBJ2-5	TRBD2	ASSQEHPGPRGAQY
TRBV28	TRBJ1-2	TRBD1	ASTLGGTGFPYGYT
TRBV4-3	TRBJ2-7	TRBD1	ASSRGQTTYEQY
TRBV9	TRBJ1-2	.	ASSAGSWGYT
TRBV6-5	TRBJ1-3	TRBD1	ASSSTGSSGNTIY
TRBV7-6	TRBJ1-5	.	ASSLLQFNQPQH
TRBV11-2	TRBJ2-2	.	ASSLAGSPNTGELF
TRBV12-5	TRBJ2-4	TRBD1	ASGLYTGAIKNIQY
TRBV7-6	TRBJ1-5	.	ASSLNPRGNQPQH
TRBV7-2	TRBJ1-6	.	ASSLVPEVESPLH
TRBV7-8	TRBJ2-1	TRBD2	ASSSSQLAGGFEQF
TRBV2	TRBJ2-1	.	ASMGGADRNNEQF
TRBV11-2	TRBJ2-2	TRBD2	ASSRTSGNTGELF
TRBV7-7	TRBJ1-4	.	ASSLNRAEKLF
TRBV30	TRBJ1-1	.	AWSVGPAMNTEAF
TRBV4-2	TRBJ2-7	TRBD2	ASSQDWGGTYEQY
TRBV7-3	TRBJ2-7	TRBD1	ASSPGGSEQY
TRBV13	TRBJ1-5	TRBD1	ASSLDFLTGEISEPQH
TRBV9	TRBJ2-3	TRBD1	ASSPQPGQGADTQY
TRBV9	TRBJ1-1	.	ASSVTVMNTEAF
TRBV6-5	TRBJ2-7	.	ASSSRGAYQY
TRBV21-1	TRBJ2-6	.	ASSKVQGGSGANVLT
TRBV9	TRBJ2-3	.	ASSASESITDTQY
TRBV7-6	TRBJ1-2	.	ASSLKTARGYGYT
TRBV19	TRBJ2-7	.	ASSYGPPGDSYEQY
TRBV29-1	TRBJ1-4	TRBD1	SGRQGPPKLF
TRBV30	TRBJ2-3	TRBD1	AFGQASTDTQY
TRBV18	TRBJ1-1	.	ASSPRAGANTEAF
TRBV6-1	TRBJ2-3	.	ASKMGGAGTDTQY
TRBV30	TRBJ1-5	.	AWSVGGGSVQPQH
TRBV5-1	TRBJ1-2	TRBD1	ASSLIGQGSYGYT